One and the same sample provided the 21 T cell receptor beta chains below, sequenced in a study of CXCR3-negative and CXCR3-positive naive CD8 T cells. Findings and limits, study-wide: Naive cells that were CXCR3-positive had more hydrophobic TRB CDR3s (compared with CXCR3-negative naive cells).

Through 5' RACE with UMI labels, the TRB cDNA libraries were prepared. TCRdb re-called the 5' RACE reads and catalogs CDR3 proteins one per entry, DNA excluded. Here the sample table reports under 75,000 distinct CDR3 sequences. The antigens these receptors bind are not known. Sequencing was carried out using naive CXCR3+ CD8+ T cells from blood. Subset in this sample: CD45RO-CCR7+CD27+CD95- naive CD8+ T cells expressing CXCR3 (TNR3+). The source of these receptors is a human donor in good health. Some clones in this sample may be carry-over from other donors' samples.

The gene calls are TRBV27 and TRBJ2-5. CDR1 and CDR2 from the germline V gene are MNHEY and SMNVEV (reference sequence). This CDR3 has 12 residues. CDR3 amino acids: CAPSTIIGTQYF.

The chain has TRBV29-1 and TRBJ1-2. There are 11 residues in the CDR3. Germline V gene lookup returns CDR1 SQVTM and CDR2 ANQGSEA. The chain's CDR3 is CSVVDNYGYTF.

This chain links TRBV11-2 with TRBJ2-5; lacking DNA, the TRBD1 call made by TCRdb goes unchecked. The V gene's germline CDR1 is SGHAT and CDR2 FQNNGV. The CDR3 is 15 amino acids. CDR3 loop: CASSFRTGPGETQYF.

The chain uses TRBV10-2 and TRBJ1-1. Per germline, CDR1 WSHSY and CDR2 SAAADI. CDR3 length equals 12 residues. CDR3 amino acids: CASSEAQLEAFF.

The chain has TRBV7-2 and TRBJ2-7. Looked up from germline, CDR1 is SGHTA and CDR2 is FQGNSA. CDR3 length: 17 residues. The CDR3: CASSAYLISGGYYEQYF. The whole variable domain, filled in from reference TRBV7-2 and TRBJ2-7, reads GAGVSQSPSNKVTEKGKDVELRCDPISGHTALYWYRQSLGQGLEFLIYFQGNSAPDKSGLPSDRFSAERTGGSVSTLTIQRTQQEDSAVYLCASSAYLISGGYYEQYFGPGTRLTVT.

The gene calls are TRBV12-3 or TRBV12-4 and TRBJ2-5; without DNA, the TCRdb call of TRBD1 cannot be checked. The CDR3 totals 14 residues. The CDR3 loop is CATLRTSKEETQYF.

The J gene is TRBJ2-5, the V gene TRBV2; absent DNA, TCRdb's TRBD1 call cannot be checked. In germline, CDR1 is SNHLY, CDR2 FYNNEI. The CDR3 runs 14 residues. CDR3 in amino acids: CASESRTGGETQYF.

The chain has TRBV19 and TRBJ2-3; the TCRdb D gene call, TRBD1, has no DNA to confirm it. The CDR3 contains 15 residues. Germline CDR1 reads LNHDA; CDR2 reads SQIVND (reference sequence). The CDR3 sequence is CASSIQTGGPDTQYF.

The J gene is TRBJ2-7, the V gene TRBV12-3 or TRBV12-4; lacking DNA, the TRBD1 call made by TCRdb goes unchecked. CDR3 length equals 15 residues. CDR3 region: CASSSLRDPPYEQYF.

The CDR3 loop is CSVELAGGERYNEQFF. The V gene is TRBV29-1, the J gene TRBJ2-1; TCRdb's D call, TRBD2, is unchecked because there is no DNA. The CDR3 runs to 16 residues. In germline, CDR1 is SQVTM, CDR2 ANQGSEA.

The CDR3 loop is CASSFEGNTEAFF. The chain couples TRBV7-7 to TRBJ1-1. The CDR3 contains 13 residues. Germline V gives CDR1 SSHAT, CDR2 FNYEAQ (reference sequence).

The CDR3 reads CASSLSGVTDTQYF. The J gene is TRBJ2-3, the V gene TRBV7-9. CDR3 length equals 14 residues. Looked up from germline, CDR1 is SEHNR and CDR2 is FQNEAQ (reference sequence).

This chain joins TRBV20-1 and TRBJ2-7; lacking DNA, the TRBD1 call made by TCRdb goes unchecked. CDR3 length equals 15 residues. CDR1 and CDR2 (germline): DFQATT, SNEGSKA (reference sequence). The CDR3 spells CSARDRRQTGFEQYF.

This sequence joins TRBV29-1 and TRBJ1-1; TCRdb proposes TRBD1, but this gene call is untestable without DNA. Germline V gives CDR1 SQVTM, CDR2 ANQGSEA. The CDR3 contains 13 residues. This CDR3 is CSGRQGGYTEAFF.

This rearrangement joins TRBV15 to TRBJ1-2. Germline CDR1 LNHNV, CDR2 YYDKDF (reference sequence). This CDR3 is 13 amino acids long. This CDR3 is CATSRDLAEFDTF.

CDR3 loop: CSVRQGPDYGYTF. This chain uses TRBV29-1 with TRBJ1-2; without DNA, the TCRdb call of TRBD1 cannot be checked. From germline, CDR1 is SQVTM and CDR2 ANQGSEA. The CDR3 has 13 amino acids. Full variable domain (rest looked up from reference TRBV29-1 and TRBJ1-2): SAVISQKPSRDICQRGTSLTIQCQVDSQVTMMFWYRQQPGQSLTLIATANQGSEATYESGFVIDKFPISRPNLTFSTLTVSNMSPEDSSIYLCSVRQGPDYGYTFGSGTRLTVV.

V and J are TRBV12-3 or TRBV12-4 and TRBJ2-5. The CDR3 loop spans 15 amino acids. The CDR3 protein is CASSLYLVGKETQYF.

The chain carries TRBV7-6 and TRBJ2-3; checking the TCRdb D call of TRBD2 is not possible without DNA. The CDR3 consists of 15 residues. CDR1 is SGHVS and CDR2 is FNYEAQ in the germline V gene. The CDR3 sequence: CVSSLASGVPDTQYF. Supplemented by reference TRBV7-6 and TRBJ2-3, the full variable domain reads GAGVSQSPRYKVTKRGQDVALRCDPISGHVSLYWYRQALGQGPEFLTYFNYEAQQDKSGLPNDRFSAERPEGSISTLTIQRTEQRDSAMYRCVSSLASGVPDTQYFGPGTRLTVL.

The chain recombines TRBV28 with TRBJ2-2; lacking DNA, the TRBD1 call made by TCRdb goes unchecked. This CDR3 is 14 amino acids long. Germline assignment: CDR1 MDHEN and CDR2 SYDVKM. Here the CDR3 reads CASRGQGPAGELFF.

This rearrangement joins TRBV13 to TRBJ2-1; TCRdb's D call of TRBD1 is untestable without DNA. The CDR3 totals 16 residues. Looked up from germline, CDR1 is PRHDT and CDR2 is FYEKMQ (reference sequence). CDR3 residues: CASSNPGQSADNEQFF.

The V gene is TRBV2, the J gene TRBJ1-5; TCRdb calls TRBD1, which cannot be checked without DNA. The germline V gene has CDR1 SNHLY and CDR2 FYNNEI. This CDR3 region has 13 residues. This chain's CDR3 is CASSRGLNQPQHF.